The 31 T cell receptor beta chains reported below all come from one sample, sequenced in a study of blood T cell repertoires in COVID-19. Clones were read by immunoSEQ multiplex PCR, and TCRdb kept only the in-frame ones, dropping some. This table holds about 200,000 clones, 89% found once. Input material: peripheral blood. The receptors come from a man aged 40-50 years with acute or convalescent COVID-19.

This chain joins TRBV11-2 and TRBJ2-7; TRBD2 matches 12 bases. Germline assignment: CDR1 SGHAT and CDR2 FQNNGV. The CDR3 totals 14 residues. Trimming cost V 5 bases and J 6 bases; bases outside gene matches: 5. The CDR3 spells CASSPSGLAGEQYF. CDR3 nucleotide sequence: TGTGCCAGCAGCCCGTCGGGACTAGCGGGCGAGCAGTACTTC.

J is TRBJ2-2 and V is TRBV5-1; D perhaps matches TRBD1 (6 bases). Trimming left V 2 bases short and J 9 bases short, with 17 bases between. This CDR3 spans 15 amino acids. Per the germline V gene, CDR1 is SGHRS and CDR2 is YFSETQ. The CDR3 bases are TGCGCCAGCAGCTTCGCACAGGGTGGGAATCGGGAGCTGTTTTTT. Its translation is CASSFAQGGNRELFF.

V is TRBV7-9 and J is TRBJ2-7, with D possibly matching TRBD1 (5 bases). Germline V lookup: CDR1 SEHNR, CDR2 FQNEAQ (reference sequence). V lost 2 bases and J 3 bases, leaving 14 bases between the germline ends. This CDR3 contains 15 residues. CDR3: CASSLPQGGGYEQYF. CDR3 DNA: TGTGCCAGCAGCTTACCGCAGGGTGGCGGCTACGAGCAGTACTTC. The variable domain in full, with the rest retrieved from reference TRBV7-9 and TRBJ2-7, is DTGVSQNPRHKITKRGQNVTFRCDPISEHNRLYWYRQTLGQGPEFLTYFQNEAQLEKSRLLSDRFSAERPKGSFSTLEIQRTEQGDSAMYLCASSLPQGGGYEQYFGPGTRLTVT.

The chain couples TRBV2 to TRBJ2-2; 8 bases agree with TRBD2. With 1 base clipped from V and 0 bases from J, the junction kept 1 base outside the gene matches. CDR1 is SNHLY and CDR2 is FYNNEI in the germline V gene. The CDR3 has 16 amino acids. The CDR3: CASSEGGLANTGELFF. DNA for the CDR3: TGTGCCAGCAGTGAAGGGGGACTAGCGAACACCGGGGAGCTGTTTTTT.

The chain has TRBV7-9 and TRBJ2-5; perhaps TRBD1 as D (6 bases). Trimming took 5 bases from V and 4 from J, leaving 17 bases between them. The CDR3 totals 15 residues. Germline V CDR1 and CDR2: SEHNR, FQNEAQ (reference sequence). The CDR3 coding sequence is TGTGCCAGCAGCGTAACAGGGTTGGTCAGAGAGACCCAGTACTTC. Its protein product is CASSVTGLVRETQYF.

The genes are TRBV6-1 and TRBJ2-3, with TRBD1 matching 10 bases. With V trimmed by 2 bases and J by 5 bases, 13 bases remained unmatched. The CDR3 totals 18 residues. From germline, CDR1 is MNHNS and CDR2 SASEGT. The DNA of the CDR3 is TGTGCCAGCAGTGAATCTCTTCACGGGACAGGGGTGGGAGATACGCAGTATTTT. This codes for CASSESLHGTGVGDTQYF.

The chain employs TRBV28 and TRBJ1-5; D gene uncertain. The CDR3 is 10 residues long. Germline CDR1 MDHEN, CDR2 SYDVKM. V lost 3 bases to trimming and J lost 12 bases, with 6 bases between them. The CDR3 nucleotides read TGTGCCAGCAGTTTCGGGGACCAGCATTTT. Translated, it gives CASSFGDQHF.

The chain uses TRBV2 and TRBJ1-3; D not certain. CDR3 length: 15 residues. Germline V gene data show CDR1 as SNHLY and CDR2 as FYNNEI. Between the trimmed V and J ends, which lost 6 bases and 0 bases, there was a span of 12 bases. This CDR3 reads CASRPEGYSGNTIYF. CDR3 nucleotides: TGTGCCAGCAGACCTGAGGGTTACTCTGGAAACACCATATATTTT.

V gene TRBV2 combines with J gene TRBJ1-2; maybe TRBD1 (5 bases). Trimming shortened V by 4 bases and J by 3 bases, and 6 bases separated the two germline ends. The germline V gene encodes CDR1 SNHLY and CDR2 FYNNEI. The CDR3 length is 12 residues. The CDR3 coding sequence is TGTGCCAGCAGTGTAGGGGACTATGGCTACACCTTC. Translation gives CASSVGDYGYTF.

The gene calls are TRBV25-1 and TRBJ2-2; maybe TRBD2 (6 bases). The CDR3 runs 16 residues. Germline-derived CDR1 and CDR2 are MGHDK and SYGVNS. V was clipped by 6 bases and J by 3 bases, with 17 bases between them. CDR3 DNA: TGTGCCAGCAGGAGGGAGGTAGGAGGGGACACCGGGGAGCTGTTTTTT. As protein: CASRREVGGDTGELFF.

The table lists this clone with a count of one. V and J are TRBV19 and TRBJ2-7, with D hard to call. V was shortened by 4 bases and J by 5 bases, with 18 bases between the two germline ends. The CDR3 totals 15 residues. CDR1 is LNHDA and CDR2 is SQIVND in the germline V gene (reference sequence). Here the CDR3 DNA reads TGTGCCAGTAGTAGAACCTCGGCTCTGGCGGACGAGCAGTACTTC. Protein product: CASSRTSALADEQYF.

This chain joins TRBV30 and TRBJ1-6, with 10 bases matching TRBD1. V lost 3 bases, J lost 10 bases, and 6 bases stayed unmatched. Germline V gives CDR1 GTSNPN, CDR2 SVGIG (reference sequence). The CDR3 contains 14 residues. CDR3 coding DNA: TGTGCCTGGAGCGAGACAGGGGGCGGATCACCCCTCCACTTT. Protein product: CAWSETGGGSPLHF.

V and J are TRBV4-1 and TRBJ1-1; D may be TRBD1 (5 bases). Trimming removed 3 bases at V and 7 bases at J, with 9 bases between. CDR1 and CDR2 from the germline V gene are MGHRA and YSYEKL. The CDR3 runs 12 residues. The CDR3 DNA follows: TGCGCCAGCAGCCACTCAGGGCGTGAAGCTTTCTTT. This codes for CASSHSGREAFF.

The rearrangement links TRBV6-1 to TRBJ2-3; 14 positions match TRBD2. The CDR3 extends over 18 amino acids. V gave up 3 bases and J gave up 0 bases; unmatched junction bases: 5. Germline CDR1 MNHNS, CDR2 SASEGT. The CDR3 here is CASSDRTSGGSSTDTQYF. The CDR3 nucleotides read TGTGCCAGCAGTGATCGGACTAGCGGGGGGTCTAGCACAGATACGCAGTATTTT.

The chain uses TRBV6-5 and TRBJ2-3; D ambiguous. There are 13 residues in the CDR3. The germline V and J ends were trimmed by 6 bases and 0 bases, with 7 bases remaining between them. CDR1 is MNHEY and CDR2 is SVGAGI in the germline V gene. CDR3 in amino acids: CASRTGSTDTQYF. As DNA, the CDR3 is TGTGCCAGCAGGACGGGTAGCACAGATACGCAGTATTTT.

This rearrangement joins TRBV25-1 to TRBJ1-4; 9 bases fit TRBD1. This CDR3 region has 15 residues. Per the germline V gene, CDR1 is MGHDK and CDR2 is SYGVNS. The ends lost 5 bases at V and 8 bases at J; junction bases unmatched: 9. In DNA form, the CDR3 reads TGTGCCAGCAGTCTCTCCGGGACAGGGTTGGAAAAACTGTTTTTT. Residues: CASSLSGTGLEKLFF.

V usage is TRBV5-6 and J usage is TRBJ2-3, with TRBD2 matching 11 bases. The CDR3 has 17 amino acids. With 4 bases clipped from V and 2 bases from J, the junction kept 9 bases outside the gene matches. Per germline, CDR1 SGHDT and CDR2 YYEEEE. The DNA for the CDR3 is TGTGCCAGCAGCCCGGGACTAGCGGAATTTTTCACAGATACGCAGTATTTT. Residues: CASSPGLAEFFTDTQYF. The whole variable domain, remainder taken from reference TRBV5-6 and TRBJ2-3, is DAGVTQSPTHLIKTRGQQVTLRCSPKSGHDTVSWYQQALGQGPQFIFQYYEEEERQRGNFPDRFSGHQFPNYSSELNVNALLLGDSALYLCASSPGLAEFFTDTQYFGPGTRLTVL.

This clone was recorded a few times. This chain uses TRBV27 with TRBJ1-2; D remains unclear. The CDR3 spans 14 residues. CDR1 and CDR2 from the germline V gene are MNHEY and SMNVEV (reference sequence). V was pared by 5 bases and J by 8 bases, with 18 bases between. The DNA for the CDR3 is TGTGCCAGCAGTCTCCGGGCCCATAGGGAGGGCTACACCTTC. Its translation is CASSLRAHREGYTF.

The chain combines TRBV6-2 or TRBV6-3 with TRBJ2-7; possibly TRBD1 for D (6 bases). This CDR3 region has 14 residues. V was shortened by 4 bases and J by 4 bases, with 14 bases between the two germline ends. Germline CDR1 MNHEY, CDR2 SVGEGT. The CDR3 loop reads CASSSGEVPYEQYF. DNA of the CDR3: TGTGCCAGCAGTTCAGGGGAAGTTCCTTACGAGCAGTACTTC.

This chain uses TRBV30 with TRBJ1-1; weak D call: TRBD1 (5 bases). In germline, CDR1 is GTSNPN, CDR2 SVGIG (reference sequence). Between the trimmed V and J ends, which lost 3 bases and 6 bases, there was a span of 8 bases. The CDR3 extends over 11 amino acids. DNA of the CDR3: TGTGCCTGGAGCGGGGGGGCTGAAGCTTTCTTT. It is translated as CAWSGGAEAFF.

With regard to this clone: One junction end does not reproduce the germline sequence, and a read error may be involved. This sequence joins TRBV2 and TRBJ1-5, with D possibly matching TRBD1 (6 bases). CDR3 size: 14 residues. Germline values: CDR1 SNHLY, CDR2 FYNNEI. In DNA form, the CDR3 reads TGTGCCAGCAGGGACAGTCTAAGCAATCAGCCCCGGCATTTT. It codes for CASRDSLSNQPRHF.

The chain combines TRBV18 with TRBJ2-5; D is ambiguous. This CDR3 has 15 residues. The V gene lost 0 bases and the J gene lost 0 bases, with 8 bases spanning the gap. Germline V gene sequence: CDR1 KGHSH, CDR2 LQKENI. The CDR3 is CASSPPSVYQETQYF. The CDR3 DNA follows: TGTGCCAGCTCACCACCTTCGGTCTACCAAGAGACCCAGTACTTC.

The gene calls are TRBV18 and TRBJ1-1; D gene uncertain. The CDR3 is 11 amino acids. The ends were cut back, 8 bases at V and 7 bases at J, with 11 bases in the middle. The germline V gene encodes CDR1 KGHSH and CDR2 LQKENI. The CDR3 region is CASLSGSEAFF. The CDR3 bases are TGTGCCAGCCTTAGTGGGAGTGAAGCTTTCTTT.

The chain has TRBV19 and TRBJ2-3; TRBD1 matches at 7 bases. The length of the CDR3 is 14 residues. Looked up from germline, CDR1 is LNHDA and CDR2 is SQIVND (reference sequence). V was clipped by 5 bases and J by 2 bases; unmatched bases: 4. The CDR3 loop is CASSVGQATDTQYF. The DNA of the CDR3 is TGTGCCAGTAGTGTCGGACAGGCCACAGATACGCAGTATTTT.

This chain connects TRBV7-2 to TRBJ1-5; a weak D match, TRBD1 (5 bases). The germline V gene encodes CDR1 SGHTA and CDR2 FQGNSA. CDR3 length equals 15 residues. V was cut by 2 bases and J by 3 bases, with 11 bases left in between. The CDR3 sequence is CASSLSREANQPQHF. Written as DNA, the CDR3 is TGTGCCAGCAGCTTAAGCAGGGAGGCCAATCAGCCCCAGCATTTT. Variable domain in full (rest from reference TRBV7-2 and TRBJ1-5): GAGVSQSPSNKVTEKGKDVELRCDPISGHTALYWYRQSLGQGLEFLIYFQGNSAPDKSGLPSDRFSAERTGGSVSTLTIQRTQQEDSAVYLCASSLSREANQPQHFGDGTRLSIL.

The gene calls are TRBV2 and TRBJ2-2; weak D call: TRBD1 (5 bases). CDR1 and CDR2 (germline): SNHLY, FYNNEI. Trimming took 3 bases from V and 1 from J, leaving 9 bases between them. The CDR3 spans 15 residues. This CDR3 reads CASSELRVNTGELFF. In DNA, the CDR3 is TGTGCCAGCAGTGAGCTCAGGGTGAACACCGGGGAGCTGTTTTTT. The whole variable domain, remainder taken from reference TRBV2 and TRBJ2-2, is EPEVTQTPSHQVTQMGQEVILRCVPISNHLYFYWYRQILGQKVEFLVSFYNNEISEKSEIFDDQFSVERPDGSNFTLKIRSTKLEDSAMYFCASSELRVNTGELFFGEGSRLTVL.

The chain has TRBV6-4 and TRBJ2-7, with TRBD2 matching 7 bases. The junction had 8 bases not matched to a gene; V was cut back by 11 bases and J by 1 base. Per germline, CDR1 MRHNA and CDR2 SNTAGT. The CDR3 totals 13 residues. The CDR3 sequence: CAGTRGGSYEQYF. CDR3 DNA: TGTGCCGGCACTAGGGGAGGGTCCTACGAGCAGTACTTC.

The chain couples TRBV10-3 to TRBJ2-5; no reliable D call. Trimming took off 0 bases at V and 3 bases at J, with 11 bases between the two ends. CDR3 length equals 15 residues. In germline, CDR1 is ENHRY, CDR2 SYGVKD. The CDR3 DNA reads TGTGCCATCAGTGAGTCGAGCTATAAGAAAGAGACCCAGTACTTC. This codes for CAISESSYKKETQYF.

The chain links TRBV6-5 to TRBJ2-7; 10 nucleotides agree with TRBD1. After removal of 2 bases from V and 2 bases from J, the junction contained 3 bases not matched to a gene. Germline CDR1 and CDR2: MNHEY and SVGAGI. The CDR3 totals 15 residues. DNA for the CDR3: TGTGCCAGCAGTTACGCCGGACAGGGGGCCTACGAGCAGTACTTC. Its translation: CASSYAGQGAYEQYF.

The V call is TRBV5-6, the J call TRBJ2-7, with 10 bases aligning to TRBD2. This CDR3 has 13 residues. The J segment lost 5 bases and the V segment lost 5 bases, leaving 4 bases of the junction unmatched. Per the germline V gene, CDR1 is SGHDT and CDR2 is YYEEEE. The CDR3 coding sequence is TGTGCCAGCAGATATAGCGGGGGGAACGAGCAGTACTTC. This encodes CASRYSGGNEQYF.

The chain carries TRBV6-6 and TRBJ2-6, with D possibly TRBD1 on 5 matching bases. The V end was cut by 7 bases, the J end by 1 base, with 11 bases between. CDR3 size: 15 residues. In germline, CDR1 is MNHNY, CDR2 SVGAGI (reference sequence). The CDR3 here is CASIEDKSGANVLTF. The CDR3 nucleotides are TGTGCCAGCATTGAGGACAAGTCTGGGGCCAACGTCCTGACTTTC.